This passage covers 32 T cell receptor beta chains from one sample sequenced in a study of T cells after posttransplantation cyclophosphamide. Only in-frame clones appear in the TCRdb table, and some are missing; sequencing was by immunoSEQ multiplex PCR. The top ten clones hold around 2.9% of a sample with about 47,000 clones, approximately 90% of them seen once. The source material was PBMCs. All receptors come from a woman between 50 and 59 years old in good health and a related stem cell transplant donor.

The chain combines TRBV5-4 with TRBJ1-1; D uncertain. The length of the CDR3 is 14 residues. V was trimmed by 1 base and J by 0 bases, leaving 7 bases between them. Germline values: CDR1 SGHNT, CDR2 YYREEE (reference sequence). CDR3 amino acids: CASSLSQLNTEAFF. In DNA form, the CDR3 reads TGTGCCAGCAGCTTGTCGCAGTTGAACACTGAAGCTTTCTTT. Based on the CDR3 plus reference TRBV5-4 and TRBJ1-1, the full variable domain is ETGVTQSPTHLIKTRGQQVTLRCSSQSGHNTVSWYQQALGQGPQFIFQYYREEENGRGNFPPRFSGLQFPNYSSELNVNALELDDSALYLCASSLSQLNTEAFFGQGTRLTVV.

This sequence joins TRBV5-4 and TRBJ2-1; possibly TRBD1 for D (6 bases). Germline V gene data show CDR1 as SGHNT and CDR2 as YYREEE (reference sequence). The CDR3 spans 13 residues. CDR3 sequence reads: CATRDNYYNEQFF. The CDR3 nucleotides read TGTGCTACCCGGGACAACTACTACAATGAGCAGTTCTTC.

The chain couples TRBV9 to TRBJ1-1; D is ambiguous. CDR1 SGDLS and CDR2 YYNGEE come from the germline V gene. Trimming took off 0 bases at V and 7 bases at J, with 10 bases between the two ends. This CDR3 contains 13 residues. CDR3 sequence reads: CASSVVLGDEAFF. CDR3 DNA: TGTGCCAGCAGCGTAGTTTTGGGCGATGAAGCTTTCTTT.

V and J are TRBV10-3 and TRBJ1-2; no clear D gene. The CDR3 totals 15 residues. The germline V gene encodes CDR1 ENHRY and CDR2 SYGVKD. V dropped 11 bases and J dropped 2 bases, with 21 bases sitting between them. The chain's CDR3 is CAHRETSIGNYGYTF. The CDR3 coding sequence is TGTGCCCATCGGGAGACGAGTATTGGGAACTATGGCTACACCTTC.

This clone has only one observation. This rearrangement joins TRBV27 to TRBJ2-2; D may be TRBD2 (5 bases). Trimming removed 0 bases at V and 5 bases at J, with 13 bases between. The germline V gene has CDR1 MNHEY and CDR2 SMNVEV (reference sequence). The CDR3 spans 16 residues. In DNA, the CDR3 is TGTGCCAGCAGTTTATCCCCGCGGGCTCCTACCGGGGAGCTGTTTTTT. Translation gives CASSLSPRAPTGELFF.

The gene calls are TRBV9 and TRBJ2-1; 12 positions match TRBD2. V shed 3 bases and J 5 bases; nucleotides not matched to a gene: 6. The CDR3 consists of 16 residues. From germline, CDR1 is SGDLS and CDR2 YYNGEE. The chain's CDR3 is CASSALAGGPHNEQFF. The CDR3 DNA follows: TGTGCCAGCAGCGCCCTAGCGGGAGGGCCCCACAATGAGCAGTTCTTC.

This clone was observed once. The CDR3 nucleotides read TGTGCCAGTACCACTGGGGGGTTCTATGGCTACACCTTC. Translation: CASTTGGFYGYTF. This chain connects TRBV19 to TRBJ1-2, with D tentatively TRBD1 (5 bases). The germline CDR1 and CDR2 sequences are LNHDA and SQIVND (reference sequence). The CDR3 spans 13 residues. The V end was cut by 7 bases, the J end by 4 bases, with 13 bases between.

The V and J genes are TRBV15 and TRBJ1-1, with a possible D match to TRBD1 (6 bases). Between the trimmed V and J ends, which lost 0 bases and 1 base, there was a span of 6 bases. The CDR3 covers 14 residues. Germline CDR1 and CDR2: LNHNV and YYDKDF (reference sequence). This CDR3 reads CATSREGGNTEAFF. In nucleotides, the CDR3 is TGTGCCACCAGCAGAGAAGGGGGGAACACTGAAGCTTTCTTT.

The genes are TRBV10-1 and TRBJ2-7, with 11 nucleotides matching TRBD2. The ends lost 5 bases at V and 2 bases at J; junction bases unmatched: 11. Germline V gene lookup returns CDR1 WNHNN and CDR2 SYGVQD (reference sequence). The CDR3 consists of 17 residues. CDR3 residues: CASSPGGLAGVPYEQYF. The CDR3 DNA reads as TGCGCCAGCAGTCCCGGCGGACTAGCGGGCGTTCCCTACGAGCAGTACTTC.

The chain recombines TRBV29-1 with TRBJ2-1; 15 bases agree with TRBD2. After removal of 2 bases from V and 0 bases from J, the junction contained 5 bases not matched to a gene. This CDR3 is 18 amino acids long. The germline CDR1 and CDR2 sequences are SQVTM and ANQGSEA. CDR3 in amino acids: CSVEKGTSGRISYNEQFF. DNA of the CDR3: TGCAGCGTTGAAAAGGGGACTAGCGGGAGGATCTCCTACAATGAGCAGTTCTTC.

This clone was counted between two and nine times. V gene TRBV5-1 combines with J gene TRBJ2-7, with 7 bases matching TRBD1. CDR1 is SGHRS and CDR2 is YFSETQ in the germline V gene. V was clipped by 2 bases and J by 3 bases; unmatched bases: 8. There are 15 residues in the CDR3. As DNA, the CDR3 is TGCGCCAGCAGCTTTGGGACAGCAAATTTCTACGAGCAGTACTTC. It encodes CASSFGTANFYEQYF.

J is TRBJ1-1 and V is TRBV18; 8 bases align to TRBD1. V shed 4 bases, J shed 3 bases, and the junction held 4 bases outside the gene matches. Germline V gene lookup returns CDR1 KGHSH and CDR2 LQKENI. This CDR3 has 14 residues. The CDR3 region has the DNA TGTGCCAGCTCACACGGACAGGGTGACACTGAAGCTTTCTTT. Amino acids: CASSHGQGDTEAFF.

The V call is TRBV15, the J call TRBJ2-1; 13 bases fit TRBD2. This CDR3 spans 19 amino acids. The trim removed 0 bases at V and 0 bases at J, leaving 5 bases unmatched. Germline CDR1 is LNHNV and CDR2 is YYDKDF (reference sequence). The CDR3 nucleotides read TGTGCCACCAGCAGAGATTCAGGGACTAGCGGGGACTCCTACAATGAGCAGTTCTTC. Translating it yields CATSRDSGTSGDSYNEQFF.

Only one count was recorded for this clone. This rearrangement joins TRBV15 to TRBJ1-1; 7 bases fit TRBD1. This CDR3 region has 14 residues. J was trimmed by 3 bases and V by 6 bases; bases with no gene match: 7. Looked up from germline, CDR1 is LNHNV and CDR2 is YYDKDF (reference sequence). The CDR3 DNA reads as TGTGCCACCAGTAGGGGGCGGGGGGACACTGAAGCTTTCTTT. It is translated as CATSRGRGDTEAFF.

The CDR3 DNA follows: TGTGCAAGTCGTCCCCCCAGGGGGGCCAACGTCCTGACTTTC. This encodes CASRPPRGANVLTF. The V and J genes are TRBV12-2 and TRBJ2-6; TRBD1, the table's D call, was not compared with the DNA. TRBV12-2 is tagged as a pseudogene. CDR3 size: 14 residues.

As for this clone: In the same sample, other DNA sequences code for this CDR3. The CDR3 is CASSPPGNSYNSPLHF. CDR3 coding DNA: TGTGCCAGCAGCCCACCCGGGAACTCCTATAATTCACCCCTCCACTTT. The gene calls are TRBV7-8 and TRBJ1-6; D is ambiguous. The CDR3 covers 16 residues. Germline-derived CDR1 and CDR2 are SGHVS and FQNEAQ. V was shortened by 5 bases and J by 0 bases, with 11 bases between the two germline ends.

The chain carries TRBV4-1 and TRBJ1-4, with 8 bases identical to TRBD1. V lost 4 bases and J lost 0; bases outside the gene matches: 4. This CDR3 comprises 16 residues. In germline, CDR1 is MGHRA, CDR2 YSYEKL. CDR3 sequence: CASSLEQGATNEKLFF. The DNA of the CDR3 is TGCGCCAGCAGCCTAGAACAGGGGGCAACTAATGAAAAACTGTTTTTT.

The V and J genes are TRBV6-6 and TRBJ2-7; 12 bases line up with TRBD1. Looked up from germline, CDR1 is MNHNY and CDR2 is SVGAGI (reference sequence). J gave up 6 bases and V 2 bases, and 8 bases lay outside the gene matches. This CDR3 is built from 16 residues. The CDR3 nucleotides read TGTGCCAGCAGTTACGGGACAGGGGGCGCTTACGGCGAGCAGTACTTC. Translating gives CASSYGTGGAYGEQYF.

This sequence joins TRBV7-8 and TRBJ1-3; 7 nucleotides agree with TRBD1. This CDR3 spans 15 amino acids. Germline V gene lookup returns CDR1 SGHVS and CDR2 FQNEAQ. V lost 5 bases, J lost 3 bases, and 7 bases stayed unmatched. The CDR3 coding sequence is TGTGCCAGCAGCACCCGGACAGGCATTGGAAACACCATATATTTT. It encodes CASSTRTGIGNTIYF.

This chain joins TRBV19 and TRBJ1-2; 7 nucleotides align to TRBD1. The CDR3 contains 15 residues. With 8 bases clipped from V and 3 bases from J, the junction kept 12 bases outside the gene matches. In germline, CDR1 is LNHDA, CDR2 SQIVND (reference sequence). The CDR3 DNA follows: TGTGCCAGTGCCAATCGAGGGGGCCTCGACTATGGCTACACCTTC. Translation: CASANRGGLDYGYTF.

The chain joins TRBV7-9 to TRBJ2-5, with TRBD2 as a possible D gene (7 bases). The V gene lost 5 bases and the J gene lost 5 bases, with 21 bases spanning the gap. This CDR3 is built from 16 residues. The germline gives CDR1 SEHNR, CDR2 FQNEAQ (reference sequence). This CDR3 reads CASSPREGGLGETQYF. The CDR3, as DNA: TGTGCCAGCAGCCCCAGAGAGGGGGGGCTAGGGGAGACCCAGTACTTC.

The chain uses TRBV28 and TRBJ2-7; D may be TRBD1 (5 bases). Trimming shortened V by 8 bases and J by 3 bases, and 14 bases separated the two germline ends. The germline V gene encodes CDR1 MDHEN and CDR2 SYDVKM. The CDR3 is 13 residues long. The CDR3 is CASRQINLYEQYF. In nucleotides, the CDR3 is TGTGCCAGCCGACAGATAAACCTCTACGAGCAGTACTTC.

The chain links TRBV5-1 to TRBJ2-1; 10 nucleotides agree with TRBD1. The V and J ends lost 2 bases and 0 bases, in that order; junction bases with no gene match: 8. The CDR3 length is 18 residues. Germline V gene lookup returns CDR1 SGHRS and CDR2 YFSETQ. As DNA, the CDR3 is TGCGCCAGCAGCTTTGCCGGGACAGGGGCCAGCTCCTACAATGAGCAGTTCTTC. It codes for CASSFAGTGASSYNEQFF.

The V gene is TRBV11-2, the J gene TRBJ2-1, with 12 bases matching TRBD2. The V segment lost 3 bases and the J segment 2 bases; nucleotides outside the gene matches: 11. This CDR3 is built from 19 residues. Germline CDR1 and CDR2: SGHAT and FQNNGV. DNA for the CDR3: TGTGCCAGCAGCTTCCCCATCAAACGGACTAGCGGGACCTACAATGAGCAGTTCTTC. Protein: CASSFPIKRTSGTYNEQFF. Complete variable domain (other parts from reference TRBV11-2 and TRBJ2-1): EAGVAQSPRYKIIEKRQSVAFWCNPISGHATLYWYQQILGQGPKLLIQFQNNGVVDDSQLPKDRFSAERLKGVDSTLKIQPAKLEDSAVYLCASSFPIKRTSGTYNEQFFGPGTRLTVL.

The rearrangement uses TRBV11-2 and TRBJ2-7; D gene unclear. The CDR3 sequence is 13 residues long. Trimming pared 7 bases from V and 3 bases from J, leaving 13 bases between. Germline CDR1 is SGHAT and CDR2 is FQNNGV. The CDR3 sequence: CASNSAGYYEQYF. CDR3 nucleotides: TGTGCCAGCAATTCTGCAGGTTACTACGAGCAGTACTTC. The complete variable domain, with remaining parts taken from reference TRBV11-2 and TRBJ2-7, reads EAGVAQSPRYKIIEKRQSVAFWCNPISGHATLYWYQQILGQGPKLLIQFQNNGVVDDSQLPKDRFSAERLKGVDSTLKIQPAKLEDSAVYLCASNSAGYYEQYFGPGTRLTVT.

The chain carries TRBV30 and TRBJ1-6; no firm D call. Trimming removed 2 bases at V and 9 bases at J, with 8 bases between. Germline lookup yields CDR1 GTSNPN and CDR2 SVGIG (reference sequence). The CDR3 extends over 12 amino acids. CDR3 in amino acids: CAWSSGSSPLHF. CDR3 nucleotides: TGTGCCTGGAGTTCGGGGAGTTCACCCCTCCACTTT. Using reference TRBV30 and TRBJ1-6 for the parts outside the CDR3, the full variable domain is SQTIHQWPATLVQPVGSPLSLECTVEGTSNPNLYWYRQAAGRGLQLLFYSVGIGQISSEVPQNLSASRPQDRQFILSSKKLLLSDSGFYLCAWSSGSSPLHFGNGTRLTVT.

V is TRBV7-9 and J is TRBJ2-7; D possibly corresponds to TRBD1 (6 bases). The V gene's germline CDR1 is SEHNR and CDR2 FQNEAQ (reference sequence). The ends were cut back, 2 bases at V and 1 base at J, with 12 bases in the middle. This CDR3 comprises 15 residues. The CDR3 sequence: CASSLRTDSSYEQYF. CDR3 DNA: TGTGCCAGCAGCTTAAGAACGGACAGTTCCTACGAGCAGTACTTC.

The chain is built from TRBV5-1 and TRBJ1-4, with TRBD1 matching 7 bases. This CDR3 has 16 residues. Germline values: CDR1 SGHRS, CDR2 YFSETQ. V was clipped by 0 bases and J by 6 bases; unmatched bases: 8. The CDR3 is CASSLGSSDRDEKLFF. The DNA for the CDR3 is TGCGCCAGCAGCTTGGGATCTAGTGACAGGGATGAAAAACTGTTTTTT.

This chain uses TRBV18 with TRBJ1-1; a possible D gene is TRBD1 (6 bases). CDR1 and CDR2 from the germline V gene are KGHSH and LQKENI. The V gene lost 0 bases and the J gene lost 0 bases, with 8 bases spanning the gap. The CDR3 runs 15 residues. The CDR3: CASSPPNRVNTEAFF. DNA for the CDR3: TGTGCCAGCTCACCACCGAACAGGGTGAACACTGAAGCTTTCTTT.

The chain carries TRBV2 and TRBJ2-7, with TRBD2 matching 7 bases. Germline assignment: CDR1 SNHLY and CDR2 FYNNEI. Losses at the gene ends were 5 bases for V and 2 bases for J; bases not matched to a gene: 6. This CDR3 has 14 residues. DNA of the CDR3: TGTGCCAGCAGTTGGGGGGGAAAGGCCTACGAGCAGTACTTC. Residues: CASSWGGKAYEQYF.

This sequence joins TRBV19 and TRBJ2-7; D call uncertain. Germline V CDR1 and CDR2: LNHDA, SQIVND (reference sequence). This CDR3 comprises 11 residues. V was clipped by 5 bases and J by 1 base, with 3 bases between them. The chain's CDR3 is CASSSSYEQYF. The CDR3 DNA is TGTGCCAGTAGTTCTTCCTACGAGCAGTACTTC.

The CDR3: CASSLLGGVAEQFF. CDR3 DNA sequence: TGTGCCAGCAGCTTACTCGGGGGAGTTGCTGAGCAGTTCTTC. The chain combines TRBV11-2 with TRBJ2-1, with a weak D call TRBD2 (6 bases). V was cut by 2 bases and J by 9 bases, with 14 bases left in between. The CDR3 extends over 14 amino acids. Germline-derived CDR1 and CDR2 are SGHAT and FQNNGV.